This paragraph reports one TCR beta chain. This entry is derived from a study of shared T cell receptors in the human thymus. From germline, CDR1 is MNHNS and CDR2 SASEGT. J lost 8 bases, V lost 6 bases, and 15 bases had no gene match. The CDR3 has 15 amino acids. Generated by immunoSEQ multiplex PCR, the TCRdb table keeps only in-frame clones and is missing some. Among roughly 710,000 clones listed, 70% to 90% were seen once. The same specimen was also included in a second study, on human thymus T cells. From that report: Infants, healthy and Finnish, who were having corrective surgery for congenital heart defects served as donors. The source of the thymus tissue was resections taken during corrective heart surgery. In thymic and blood repertoires alike, V and J usage looked biased. Related studies found that unrelated individuals share highly overlapping thymic repertoires.

Sequenced sample: thymocytes. The chain carries TRBV6-1 and TRBJ1-2; 7 bases are shared with TRBD1. The clonotype was recovered from a girl in the first two years of life with a congenital heart defect. The CDR3 DNA is TGTGCCAGCAGCAAAAGGGGGCAGTTGCCGTTGGGCTACACCTTC. It codes for CASSKRGQLPLGYTF.